This T cell receptor (beta chain) stems from a study of tumor-infiltrating lymphocytes in primary liver carcinoma. About the research overall: The study obtained roughly 3.65 to 7.13 million productive TCRbeta reads per sample, similar across tissue types. Study results and limitations: Bulk unsorted samples prevented comparison of CD4+ and CD8+ repertoires. A significantly higher top-250-clone fraction was recorded for tumors than for blood (p = 0.039).

This clonotype was observed at least ten times. No antigen is known for it. Germline DNA was extracted too, while blood RNA derived from unsorted whole blood. Constant-region priming of 500 to 550 ng total RNA yielded TCR beta cDNA. What produced the TCR beta libraries was three nested multiplex PCR rounds using slightly modified ARM-PCR. TCRdb redid the calling of the multiplex PCR reads with MiXCR, one entry per CDR3 protein. Of approximately 300,000 distinct CDR3 sequences listed, 55% to 65% are singletons. The receptor was isolated from a middle-aged man with primary liver carcinoma and hepatitis B virus infection. Sequenced sample: peripheral blood.

The CDR3 sequence: CASSRDDGGSYGYTF. The DNA for the CDR3 is TGTGCCAGCAGCAGAGATGACGGGGGGTCTTATGGCTACACCTTC. The J gene is TRBJ1-2, the V gene TRBV4-2, with TRBD1 as a possible D gene (5 bases). Per germline, CDR1 LGHNA and CDR2 YNFKEQ. V lost 5 bases and J 5 bases, leaving 18 bases between the germline ends. The CDR3 has 15 residues.